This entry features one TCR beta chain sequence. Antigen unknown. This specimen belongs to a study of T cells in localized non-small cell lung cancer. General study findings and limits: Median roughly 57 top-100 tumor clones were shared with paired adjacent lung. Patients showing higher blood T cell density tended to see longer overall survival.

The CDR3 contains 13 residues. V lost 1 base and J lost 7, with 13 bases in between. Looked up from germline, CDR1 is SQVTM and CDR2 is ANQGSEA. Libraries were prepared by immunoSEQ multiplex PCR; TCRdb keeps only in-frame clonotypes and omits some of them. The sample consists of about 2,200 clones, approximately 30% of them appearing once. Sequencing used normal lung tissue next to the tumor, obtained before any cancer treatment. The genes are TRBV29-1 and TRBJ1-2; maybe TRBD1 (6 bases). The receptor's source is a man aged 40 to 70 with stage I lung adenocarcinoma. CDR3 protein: CSVEAGVRSGYTF. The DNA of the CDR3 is TGCAGCGTTGAAGCAGGGGTAAGGAGTGGCTACACCTTC.